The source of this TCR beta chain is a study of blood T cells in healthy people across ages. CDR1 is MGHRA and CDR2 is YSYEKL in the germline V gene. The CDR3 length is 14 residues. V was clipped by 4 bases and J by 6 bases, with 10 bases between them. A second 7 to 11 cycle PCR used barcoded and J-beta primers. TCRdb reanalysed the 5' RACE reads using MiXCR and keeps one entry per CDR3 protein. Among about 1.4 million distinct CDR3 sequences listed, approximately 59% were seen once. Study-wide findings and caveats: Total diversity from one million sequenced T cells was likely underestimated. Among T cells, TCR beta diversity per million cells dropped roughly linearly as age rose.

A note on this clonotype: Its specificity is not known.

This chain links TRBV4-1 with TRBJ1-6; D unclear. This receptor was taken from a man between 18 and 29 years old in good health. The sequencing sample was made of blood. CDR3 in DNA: TGCGCCAGCAGCCGTGGGCAGAGTAATTCACCCCTCCACTTT. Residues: CASSRGQSNSPLHF.